This passage covers 6 T cell receptor beta chains from one sample sequenced in a study of control samples from healthy donors and cancer patients. Profiling relied on immunoSEQ multiplex PCR, and the TCRdb table lists in-frame clones only, not all of them. In the table there are 20,000 to 30,000 clones, more than 75% of which are singletons. The sequenced sample consisted of PBMCs. These receptors originate from a man aged 45 to 65 with lung cancer.

In DNA form, the CDR3 reads TGTGCCAGCAGTTACTCGAGGGTGAGCTCCTACGAGCAGTACTTC. It specifies CASSYSRVSSYEQYF. The chain employs TRBV6-2 or TRBV6-3 and TRBJ2-7; the D gene is possibly TRBD2 (5 bases). Germline-derived CDR1 and CDR2 are MNHEY and SVGEGT. The CDR3 has 15 amino acids. Deletions cut 0 bases from V and 0 bases from J, with 9 bases between.

A single count supports this clone. The chain uses TRBV7-6 and TRBJ2-1; TRBD2 is a possible D gene (7 bases). V shed 5 bases and J shed 8 bases, with 19 bases lying between them. This CDR3 comprises 15 residues. Germline V lookup: CDR1 SGHVS, CDR2 FNYEAQ. As DNA, the CDR3 is TGTGCCAGCAGCCGGAGGGGGGGGGCCTTCGATGAGCAGTTCTTC. Its protein product is CASSRRGGAFDEQFF.

The chain has TRBV30 and TRBJ2-5; no definite D call. The CDR3 has 12 residues. The V end was cut by 6 bases, the J end by 5 bases, with 13 bases between. The germline V gene encodes CDR1 GTSNPN and CDR2 SVGIG (reference sequence). In nucleotides, the CDR3 is TGTGCCTGTGGGCCTTCCCCCGAGACCCAGTACTTC. This sequence encodes CACGPSPETQYF.

The J gene is TRBJ1-5, the V gene TRBV5-5, with 7 positions matching TRBD1. This CDR3 comprises 13 residues. V gave up 2 bases and J gave up 7 bases; unmatched junction bases: 3. Per the germline V gene, CDR1 is SGHKS and CDR2 is YYEKEE (reference sequence). CDR3 protein: CASSFGGGQPQHF. CDR3 bases: TGTGCCAGCAGCTTCGGAGGGGGCCAGCCCCAGCATTTT.

The chain combines TRBV18 with TRBJ1-2; D unresolved. Germline V gene lookup returns CDR1 KGHSH and CDR2 LQKENI. V was shortened by 1 base and J by 4 bases, with 10 bases between the two germline ends. The CDR3 has 14 amino acids. The CDR3 spells CASSPQGVGYGYTF. Written as DNA, the CDR3 is TGTGCCAGCTCACCACAGGGCGTCGGCTATGGCTACACCTTC.

The chain combines TRBV28 with TRBJ1-5, with TRBD1 identical over 9 bases. The CDR3 contains 15 residues. After removal of 3 bases from V and 4 bases from J, the junction contained 4 bases not matched to a gene. Germline-derived CDR1 and CDR2 are MDHEN and SYDVKM. DNA for the CDR3: TGTGCCAGCAGTTTCGTCGACAGGGGGAATCAGCCCCAGCATTTT. Its protein is CASSFVDRGNQPQHF.